Below are 18 T cell receptor beta chains sequenced from a single sample in a study of cytomegalovirus exposure and HLA in healthy donors. In the PCR, 60 Vbeta and 13 Jbeta primers were used. The protocol was immunoSEQ multiplex PCR, while the TCRdb copy is restricted to in-frame clones and leaves out a portion. Among 180,000 or so clones listed, roughly four fifths were seen once. What was sequenced was PBMCs. Receptor source: a woman aged 45-60 years in good health and CMV-seropositive.

The rearrangement links TRBV10-3 to TRBJ2-5; D call uncertain. The end of the DNA is better explained by TRBJ2-7, so the J call may be wrong. The CDR3 has 12 residues. Germline V gene data show CDR1 as ENHRY and CDR2 as SYGVKD. In nucleotides, the CDR3 is TGTGCCATCAGCCCGGTCGGAAGCGAGCAGTACTTC. Translating it yields CAISPVGSEQYF.

The chain recombines TRBV11-3 with TRBJ2-1; 7 bases are a match to TRBD2. CDR1 SGHNT and CDR2 YENEEA come from the germline V gene. V trimming: 1 base; J trimming: 1 base; junction bases outside the gene matches: 1. The CDR3 is made up of 15 amino acids. CDR3 protein: CASSLVSGSYNEQFF. As DNA, the CDR3 is TGTGCCAGCAGCTTAGTTAGCGGGTCCTACAATGAGCAGTTCTTC.

The chain recombines TRBV7-2 with TRBJ2-1; tentatively, D is TRBD1 (5 bases). Trimming pared 6 bases from V and 0 bases from J, leaving 15 bases between. Per germline, CDR1 SGHTA and CDR2 FQGNSA. CDR3 length: 16 residues. The DNA for the CDR3 is TGTGCCAGCAGGGGTAGGCAGGGCAACTCCTACAATGAGCAGTTCTTC. Translation gives CASRGRQGNSYNEQFF.

This clone was found a few times. The genes are TRBV7-9 and TRBJ2-1; 11 nucleotides match TRBD2. With V trimmed by 5 bases and J by 8 bases, 11 bases remained unmatched. Germline CDR1 reads SEHNR; CDR2 reads FQNEAQ (reference sequence). The CDR3 has 16 residues. The CDR3 protein is CASSPPVAGGVDEQFF. The CDR3 DNA follows: TGTGCCAGCAGCCCCCCCGTAGCGGGAGGGGTGGATGAGCAGTTCTTC.

The DNA of the CDR3 is TGTGCCAGCAGCGTGACAGGGGGAGTTAACTATGGCTACACCTTC. Translating it yields CASSVTGGVNYGYTF. This chain joins TRBV9 and TRBJ1-2, with 9 bases identical to TRBD1. CDR3 length: 15 residues. Germline-derived CDR1 and CDR2 are SGDLS and YYNGEE. V shed 2 bases and J 1 base; nucleotides not matched to a gene: 3. Together with reference TRBV9 and TRBJ1-2, the CDR3 gives the full variable domain: DSGVTQTPKHLITATGQRVTLRCSPRSGDLSVYWYQQSLDQGLQFLIQYYNGEERAKGNILERFSAQQFPDLHSELNLSSLELGDSALYFCASSVTGGVNYGYTFGSGTRLTVV.

V is TRBV2 and J is TRBJ1-1, with 8 bases identical to TRBD1. Losses at the gene ends were 4 bases for V and 4 bases for J; bases not matched to a gene: 8. CDR1 is SNHLY, CDR2 FYNNEI, per germline. The CDR3 runs to 15 residues. CDR3 sequence (DNA): TGTGCCAGCAGTGCCTCCCGGACAGGGAGCACTGAAGCTTTCTTT. Amino acids: CASSASRTGSTEAFF.

The chain uses TRBV21-1 and TRBJ2-7; TRBD2 is taken as the D call from the table, unchecked against the DNA. TRBV21-1 is a pseudogene segment. This CDR3 has 12 amino acids. The CDR3 DNA sequence: TGTGCCAACACAGAGGGTCTCGGGGAGCAGTACTTC. Translation gives CANTEGLGEQYF.

This clone appeared a few times. The CDR3 coding sequence is TGCGCCAGCGGAACAGAACCAGAGACCCAGTACTTC. Residues: CASGTEPETQYF. The chain joins TRBV5-1 to TRBJ2-5; D is unclear. The CDR3 has 12 residues. Trimming took 7 bases from V and 4 from J, leaving 11 bases between them. Looked up from germline, CDR1 is SGHRS and CDR2 is YFSETQ.

The chain joins TRBV7-8 to TRBJ1-3; 8 bases map to TRBD1. The V gene's germline CDR1 is SGHVS and CDR2 FQNEAQ. This CDR3 has 14 amino acids. The ends lost 1 base at V and 8 bases at J; junction bases unmatched: 4. CDR3 DNA sequence: TGTGCCAGCAGCTTAGACAGGGGGAGAGACACCATATATTTT. Its protein product is CASSLDRGRDTIYF.

Turning to this clone: Compared with germline, one end of the junction differs, possibly owing to a read error. V usage is TRBV7-7 and J usage is TRBJ2-1, with D maybe TRBD1 (6 bases). The CDR3 extends over 15 amino acids. Germline CDR1 is SSHAT and CDR2 is FNYEAQ (reference sequence). The CDR3 reads CASSPGTPDYNEQFF. The CDR3 DNA reads TGTGCTAGCAGCCCCGGGACACCGGACTACAATGAGCAGTTCTTC.

The gene calls are TRBV29-1 and TRBJ2-5, with 10 bases aligning to TRBD2. Germline CDR1 reads SQVTM; CDR2 reads ANQGSEA. There are 13 residues in the CDR3. V dropped 4 bases and J dropped 5; count of bases not matched to a gene: 4. The CDR3 bases are TGCAGCGTTGCTACTAGCGGGGAGGAGACCCAGTACTTC. It encodes CSVATSGEETQYF. Full variable domain (remainder filled in from reference TRBV29-1 and TRBJ2-5): SAVISQKPSRDICQRGTSLTIQCQVDSQVTMMFWYRQQPGQSLTLIATANQGSEATYESGFVIDKFPISRPNLTFSTLTVSNMSPEDSSIYLCSVATSGEETQYFGPGTRLLVL.

This clone turned up a few times. The rearrangement joins TRBV5-1 to TRBJ2-1, with D maybe TRBD2 (5 bases). Per the germline V gene, CDR1 is SGHRS and CDR2 is YFSETQ. CDR3 length: 13 residues. V was clipped by 4 bases and J by 9 bases, with 14 bases between them. The CDR3 sequence is CASSGDTAGEQFF. CDR3 in DNA: TGCGCCAGCAGCGGAGACACGGCGGGTGAGCAGTTCTTC.

For the CDR3, the DNA is TGTGCCAGCATTTCTAGCGGGGGGCTATACGAGCAGTACTTC. It codes for CASISSGGLYEQYF. The chain couples TRBV6-1 to TRBJ2-5; TRBD2 aligns across 11 bases. The DNA end favors TRBJ2-7, so the J call may be wrong. Germline CDR1 MNHNS, CDR2 SASEGT. This CDR3 has 14 amino acids.

The chain carries TRBV10-3 and TRBJ2-5, with TRBD2 matching over 11 bases. Looked up from germline, CDR1 is ENHRY and CDR2 is SYGVKD. This CDR3 is 15 amino acids long. Trimming at V came to 6 bases and at J to 0 bases, leaving 3 bases not matched to a gene. CDR3: CAISRLAGNQETQYF. DNA of the CDR3: TGTGCCATCAGCAGACTAGCGGGGAACCAAGAGACCCAGTACTTC.

V usage is TRBV5-5 and J usage is TRBJ2-2, with D perhaps TRBD1 (5 bases). With 1 base removed from V and 9 bases from J, the gap between germline ends came to 19 bases. This CDR3 has 16 residues. CDR1 is SGHKS and CDR2 is YYEKEE in the germline V gene (reference sequence). Here the CDR3 reads CASSLQSAKGARELFF. DNA for the CDR3: TGTGCCAGCAGCTTGCAATCTGCGAAAGGGGCCCGGGAGCTGTTTTTT.

The chain uses TRBV7-2 and TRBJ1-4, with D perhaps matching TRBD1 (6 bases). The CDR3 sequence is 15 residues long. CDR1 is SGHTA and CDR2 is FQGNSA in the germline V gene. The ends were cut back, 1 base at V and 7 bases at J, with 13 bases in the middle. The DNA of the CDR3 is TGTGCCAGCAGCTTAGGGGGCAACAGGGCTGAAAAACTGTTTTTT. This codes for CASSLGGNRAEKLFF.

The V call is TRBV19, the J call TRBJ2-7; D is undetermined. The CDR3 contains 15 residues. CDR1 and CDR2 from the germline V gene are LNHDA and SQIVND (reference sequence). Trimming pared 2 bases from V and 3 bases from J, leaving 14 bases between. The CDR3 DNA is TGTGCCAGTAGTATAAACCCGCTACGGAGCTACGAGCAGTACTTC. This gives the protein CASSINPLRSYEQYF.

This clone has a handful of counts. The chain employs TRBV5-4 and TRBJ1-1; D not certain. This CDR3 is 12 amino acids long. V was trimmed by 0 bases and J by 3 bases, leaving 3 bases between them. CDR1 SGHNT and CDR2 YYREEE come from the germline V gene (reference sequence). CDR3 sequence: CASSLADTEAFF. The CDR3 DNA reads as TGTGCCAGCAGCTTGGCCGACACTGAAGCTTTCTTT.